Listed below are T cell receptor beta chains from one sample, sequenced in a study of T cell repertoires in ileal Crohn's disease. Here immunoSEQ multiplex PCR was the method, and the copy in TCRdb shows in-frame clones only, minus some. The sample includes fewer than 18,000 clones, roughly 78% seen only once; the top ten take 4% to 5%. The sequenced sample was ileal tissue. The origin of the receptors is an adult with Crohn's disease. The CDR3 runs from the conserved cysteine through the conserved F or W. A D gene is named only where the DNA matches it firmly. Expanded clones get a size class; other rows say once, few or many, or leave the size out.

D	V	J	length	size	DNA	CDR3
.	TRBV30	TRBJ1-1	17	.	TGTGCCTGTTTGCCGATCACACTCTCTCCCGGGGGCACTGAAGCTTTCTTT	CACLPITLSPGGTEAFF
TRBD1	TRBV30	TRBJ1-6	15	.	TGTGCCTGGAGTGTGGACAGGGATCGGAATTCACCCCTCCACTTT	CAWSVDRDRNSPLHF
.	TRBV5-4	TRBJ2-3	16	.	TGTGCCCTGCGGACAGCGGGAAACCATATTGCAGATACGCAGTATTTT	CALRTAGNHIADTQYF
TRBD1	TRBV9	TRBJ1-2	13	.	TGTGCCAGCAGCGACAAGACAGGGGGTGGCTACACCTTC	CASSDKTGGGYTF
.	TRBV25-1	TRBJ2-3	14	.	TGTGCCAGCAGTGAACCCAGCGGGACAGATACGCAGTATTTT	CASSEPSGTDTQYF
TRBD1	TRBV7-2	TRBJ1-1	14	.	TGTGCCAGCAGCCCGACAGGGATGAACACTGAAGCTTTCTTT	CASSPTGMNTEAFF
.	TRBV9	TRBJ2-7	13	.	TGTGCCAGCAGCCCCGCAGGGGTCCACGAGCAGTACTTC	CASSPAGVHEQYF
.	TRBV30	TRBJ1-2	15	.	TGTGCCTGGAGTGTCTCCAGGGCTGCTAACTATGGCTACACCTTC	CAWSVSRAANYGYTF
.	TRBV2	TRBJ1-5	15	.	TGTGCCAGCAGTGAAGAGGCCATGGGCAGTCAGCCCCAGCATTTT	CASSEEAMGSQPQHF
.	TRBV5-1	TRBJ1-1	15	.	TGCGCCAGCAGCTTCGGAAGACAGTTAAACACTGAAGCTTTCTTT	CASSFGRQLNTEAFF
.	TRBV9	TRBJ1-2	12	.	TGTGCCAGCAGCGCCGACAGCTATGGCTACACCTTC	CASSADSYGYTF
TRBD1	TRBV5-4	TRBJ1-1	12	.	TGTGCAGCAGGGGGGCCTGGCACTGAAGCTTTCTTT	CAAGGPGTEAFF
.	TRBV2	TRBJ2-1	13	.	TGTGCCAGCAAGCGGTCTTCGGGAGATGAGCAGTTCTTC	CASKRSSGDEQFF
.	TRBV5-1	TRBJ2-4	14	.	TGCGCCAGCAGCGGGACTCAGAGCAAAAACATTCAGTACTTC	CASSGTQSKNIQYF
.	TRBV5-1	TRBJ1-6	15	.	TGCGCCAGCAGCATCCGGGACTTTATGAATTCACCCCTCCACTTT	CASSIRDFMNSPLHF
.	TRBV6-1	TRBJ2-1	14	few	TGTGCCAGCAGTAACAGGATTAAGCGGGATGAGCAGTTCTTC	CASSNRIKRDEQFF
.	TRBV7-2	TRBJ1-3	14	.	TGTGCCAGCAGCCTAGGGGCCGCCCTGGGCACCATATATTTT	CASSLGAALGTIYF
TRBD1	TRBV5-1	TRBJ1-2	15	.	TGCGCCAGCAGCTGGCGCGAACCGGGACAGTCGCCTAAAACCTTC	CASSWREPGQSPKTF
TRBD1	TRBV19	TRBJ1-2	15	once	TGTGCCAGTAGTATTCCGGGACAGGGGAACTATGGCTACACCTTC	CASSIPGQGNYGYTF
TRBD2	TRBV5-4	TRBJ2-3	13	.	TGTGCCAGCAGCGGGGGGGGCACAGATACGCAGTATTTT	CASSGGGTDTQYF
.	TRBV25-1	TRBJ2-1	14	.	TGTGCCAGCAGTGAAACCCCCAGGGACAATGAGCAGTTCTTC	CASSETPRDNEQFF
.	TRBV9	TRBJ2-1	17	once	TGTGCCAGCAGCGTAGACACGGGTCCAATCTCCTACAATGAGCAGTTCTTC	CASSVDTGPISYNEQFF
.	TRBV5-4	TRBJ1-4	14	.	TGTGCCAGCAGCGGAGGGACTGCCGGTGAAAAACTGTTTTTT	CASSGGTAGEKLFF
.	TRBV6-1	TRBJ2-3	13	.	TGTGCCAGCAGTGAATCAGGGGTCGATACGCAGTATTTT	CASSESGVDTQYF
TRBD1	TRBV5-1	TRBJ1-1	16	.	TGCGCCAGCAGCTTGGGTGGGACAGGGCTGAACACTGAAGCTTTCTTT	CASSLGGTGLNTEAFF
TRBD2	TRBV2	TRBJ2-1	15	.	TGTGCCAGCAGAGCCCGGACTAGCGGGGGGGATGAGCAGTTCTTC	CASRARTSGGDEQFF